The clone carrying this T cell receptor (beta chain) was detected once. These data come from a study of OX40 agonist ivuxolimab in advanced cancers. Clones were read by immunoSEQ multiplex PCR, and TCRdb kept only the in-frame ones, dropping some. This table has approximately 91,000 clones, approximately 87% appearing once. V lost 1 base to trimming and J lost 2 bases, with 6 bases between them. The length of the CDR3 is 14 residues. CDR1 SGHTA and CDR2 FQGNSA come from the germline V gene. The chain employs TRBV7-2 and TRBJ2-1; TRBD1 might be the D (6 bases). This TCR derives from an adult with an advanced solid tumor such as melanoma, head and neck, liver or kidney cancer. This sample comprised CD4+ or CD8+ T cells sorted from blood, obtained in a trial of the OX40 agonist ivuxolimab. The CDR3 here is CASSLGDTYNEQFF. The CDR3, as DNA: TGTGCCAGCAGCTTAGGGGACACCTACAATGAGCAGTTCTTC. Full variable domain (rest looked up from reference TRBV7-2 and TRBJ2-1): GAGVSQSPSNKVTEKGKDVELRCDPISGHTALYWYRQSLGQGLEFLIYFQGNSAPDKSGLPSDRFSAERTGGSVSTLTIQRTQQEDSAVYLCASSLGDTYNEQFFGPGTRLTVL.